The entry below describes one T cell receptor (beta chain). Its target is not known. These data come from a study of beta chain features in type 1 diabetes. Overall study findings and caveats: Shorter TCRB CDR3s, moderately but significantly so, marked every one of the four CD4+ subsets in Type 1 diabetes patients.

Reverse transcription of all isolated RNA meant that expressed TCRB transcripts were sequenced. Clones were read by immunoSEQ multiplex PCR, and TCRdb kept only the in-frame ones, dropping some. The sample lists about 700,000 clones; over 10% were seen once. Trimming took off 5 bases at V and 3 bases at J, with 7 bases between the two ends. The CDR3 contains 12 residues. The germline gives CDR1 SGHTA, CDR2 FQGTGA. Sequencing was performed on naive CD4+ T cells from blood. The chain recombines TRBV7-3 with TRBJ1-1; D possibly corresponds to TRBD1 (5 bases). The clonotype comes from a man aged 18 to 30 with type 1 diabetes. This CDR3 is CASSPGYTEAFF. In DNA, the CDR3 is TGTGCCAGCAGCCCAGGGTACACTGAAGCTTTCTTT. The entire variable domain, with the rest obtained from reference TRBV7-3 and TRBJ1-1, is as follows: GAGVSQTPSNKVTEKGKYVELRCDPISGHTALYWYRQSLGQGPEFLIYFQGTGAADDSGLPNDRFFAVRPEGSVSTLKIQRTERGDSAVYLCASSPGYTEAFFGQGTRLTVV.